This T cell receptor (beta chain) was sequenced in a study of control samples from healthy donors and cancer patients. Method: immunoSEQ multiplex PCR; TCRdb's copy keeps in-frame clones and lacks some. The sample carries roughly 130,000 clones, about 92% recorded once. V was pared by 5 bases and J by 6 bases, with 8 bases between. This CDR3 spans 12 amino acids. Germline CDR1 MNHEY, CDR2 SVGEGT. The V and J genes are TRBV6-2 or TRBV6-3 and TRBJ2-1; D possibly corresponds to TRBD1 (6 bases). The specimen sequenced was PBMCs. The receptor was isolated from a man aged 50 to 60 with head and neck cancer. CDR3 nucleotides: TGTGCCAGCAGTACAGGGTCCAATGAGCAGTTCTTC. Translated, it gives CASSTGSNEQFF.